This T cell receptor (beta chain) was retrieved from a study of cytomegalovirus exposure and HLA in healthy donors. Study findings and constraints: In a later analysis, V- and J-gene trimming of beta chains associated with a DCLRE1C missense variant, replicated independently.

This clone was observed a few times. The antigen is not known. Primers: 60 Vbeta forward and 13 Jbeta reverse. Here immunoSEQ multiplex PCR was the method, and the copy in TCRdb shows in-frame clones only, minus some. The sample holds roughly 130,000 clones; approximately 68% are singletons and the top ten take 1.6%. The CDR3 consists of 12 residues. CDR1 is SNHLY, CDR2 FYNNEI, per germline. V was pared by 2 bases and J by 8 bases, with 7 bases between. The source of this sequence is a man in his thirties or forties in good health and CMV-seropositive. Sequenced sample: PBMCs. The V and J genes are TRBV2 and TRBJ2-1; D gene ambiguous. In DNA, the CDR3 is TGTGCCAGCAGTGAATGGCTTTATGAGCAGTTCTTC. Translating it yields CASSEWLYEQFF.